This entry describes one TCR beta chain. All patients were treatment-naive before thyroid surgery. MiXCR was used by TCRdb to re-call the PCR reads. The sample includes 12,000 to 15,000 clones, under 35% of them seen just once. These data come from a study of metastatic and nonmetastatic thyroid tumors. Sequencing was done on a sample of blood. The receptor comes from a female donor with papillary thyroid cancer or a benign thyroid nodule (not recorded which). Some clones in this sample may be carry-over from other donors' samples.

The CDR3 reads CASIDSKYEQYF. The CDR3, as DNA: TGTGCCAGCATAGACAGCAAGTACGAGCAGTACTTC. The chain joins TRBV28 to TRBJ2-7; D perhaps matches TRBD1 (5 bases). CDR3 length: 12 amino acids. CDR1 and CDR2 (germline): MDHEN, SYDVKM. V dropped 7 bases and J dropped 4 bases, with 11 bases sitting between them.